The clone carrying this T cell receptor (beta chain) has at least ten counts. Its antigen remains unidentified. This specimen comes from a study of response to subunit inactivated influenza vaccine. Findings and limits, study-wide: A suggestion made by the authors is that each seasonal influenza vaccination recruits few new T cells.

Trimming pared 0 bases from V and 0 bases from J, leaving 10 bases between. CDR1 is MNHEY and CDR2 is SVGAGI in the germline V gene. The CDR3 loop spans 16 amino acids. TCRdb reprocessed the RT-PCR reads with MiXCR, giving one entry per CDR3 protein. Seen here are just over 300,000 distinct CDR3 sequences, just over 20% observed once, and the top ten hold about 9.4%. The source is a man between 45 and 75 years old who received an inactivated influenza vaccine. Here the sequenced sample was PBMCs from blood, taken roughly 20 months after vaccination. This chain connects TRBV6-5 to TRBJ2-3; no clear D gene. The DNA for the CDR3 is TGTGCCAGCAGTTACTCGACTGGTTCCAGCACAGATACGCAGTATTTT. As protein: CASSYSTGSSTDTQYF.